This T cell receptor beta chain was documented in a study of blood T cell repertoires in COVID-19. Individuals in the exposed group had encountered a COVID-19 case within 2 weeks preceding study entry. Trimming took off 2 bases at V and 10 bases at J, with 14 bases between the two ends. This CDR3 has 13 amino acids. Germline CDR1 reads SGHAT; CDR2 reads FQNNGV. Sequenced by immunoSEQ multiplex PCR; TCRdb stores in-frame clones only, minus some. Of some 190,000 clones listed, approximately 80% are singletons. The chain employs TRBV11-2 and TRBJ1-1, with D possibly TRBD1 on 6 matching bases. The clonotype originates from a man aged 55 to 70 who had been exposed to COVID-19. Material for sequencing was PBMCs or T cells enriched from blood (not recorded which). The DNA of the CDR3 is TGTGCCAGCAGCTTAAGGGAGGGGGTGTCAGCTTTCTTT. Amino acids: CASSLREGVSAFF.